Listed below are T cell receptor beta chains from one sample, sequenced in a study of blood T cell repertoires in COVID-19. Profiled with immunoSEQ multiplex PCR; TCRdb holds only in-frame clones, not every one. The data hold about 270,000 clones, with 85% to 90% observed a single time. The sequenced sample was PBMCs or T cells enriched from blood (not recorded which). The receptors derive from a woman aged 30 to 39 with acute COVID-19. Both conserved end residues are part of each CDR3. A D gene is named only where the DNA matches it firmly. Only part of the rows carry a size: once, few, many, or a class if the clone is expanded.

v_call	j_call	clone_size	d_call	cdr3_aa	cdr3_nt
TRBV6-6	TRBJ2-7	NA	NA	CASSYSNKAGIHEQYF	TGTGCCAGCAGTTACTCGAATAAGGCAGGGATCCACGAGCAGTACTTC
TRBV5-1	TRBJ2-7	many	NA	CASSGGPGGYEQYF	TGCGCCAGCAGCGGGGGCCCTGGGGGATACGAGCAGTACTTC
TRBV7-9	TRBJ1-2	NA	TRBD1	CASSTGQGGDGYTF	TGTGCCAGCAGCACCGGGCAGGGGGGTGATGGCTACACCTTC
TRBV29-1	TRBJ2-3	NA	NA	CSGKPVIRGASTDTQYF	TGCAGCGGCAAACCCGTCATCCGCGGCGCTAGCACAGATACGCAGTATTTT
TRBV5-6	TRBJ2-3	NA	NA	CASSLLLVTQYF	TGTGCCAGCAGCTTGTTACTAGTCACGCAGTATTTT
TRBV19	TRBJ2-1	NA	NA	CASSPTDGLALWEQFF	TGTGCCAGTAGTCCGACGGACGGGCTAGCTCTTTGGGAGCAGTTCTTC
TRBV7-9	TRBJ2-3	NA	TRBD2	CASTPGTSGFTDTQYF	TGTGCCAGCACCCCCGGGACTAGCGGCTTCACAGATACGCAGTATTTT
TRBV7-8	TRBJ2-1	once	TRBD2	CASSRGPGLATEQFF	TGTGCCAGCAGCCGAGGTCCGGGACTAGCTACTGAGCAGTTCTTC
TRBV11-2	TRBJ2-3	NA	NA	CASSLEASPGTDTQYF	TGTGCCAGCAGCTTAGAAGCTAGCCCTGGCACAGATACGCAGTATTTT
TRBV18	TRBJ1-1	NA	NA	CASSPSAVNAEAFF	TGTGCCAGCTCACCGAGTGCGGTGAATGCTGAAGCTTTCTTT
TRBV7-2	TRBJ1-5	NA	TRBD1	CASSSGQGDGQPQHF	TGTGCCAGCAGCTCGGGACAGGGGGATGGTCAGCCCCAGCATTTT
TRBV5-5	TRBJ2-7	NA	TRBD1	CASSSWTGDWYEQYF	TGTGCCAGCAGCTCCTGGACAGGGGATTGGTACGAGCAGTACTTC
TRBV20-1	TRBJ2-2	NA	NA	CSASRLASTGELFF	TGCAGTGCTAGTAGGCTAGCGAGCACCGGGGAGCTGTTTTTT
TRBV29-1	TRBJ1-2	NA	NA	CSVEVLAGNYGYTF	TGCAGCGTTGAAGTCCTCGCAGGGAACTATGGCTACACCTTC
TRBV7-2	TRBJ2-1	NA	TRBD2	CASSSSGRWQFF	TGTGCCAGCAGTTCTAGCGGGAGGTGGCAGTTCTTC
TRBV6-1	TRBJ2-7	NA	NA	CASSEARGWQASYEQYF	TGTGCCAGCAGTGAAGCGCGTGGATGGCAGGCTTCCTACGAGCAGTACTTC
TRBV19	TRBJ1-5	NA	TRBD1	CASSIGLPDRGSFSTQHF	TGTGCCAGTAGTATAGGCCTGCCAGACAGGGGCTCGTTTTCGACCCAGCATTTT
TRBV5-5	TRBJ2-7	NA	NA	CASSLSQAPTYEQYF	TGTGCCAGCAGCTTGTCGCAGGCACCGACCTACGAGCAGTACTTC
TRBV28	TRBJ1-5	NA	TRBD1	CASSPPGGDQPQHF	TGTGCCAGCAGCCCTCCAGGGGGCGATCAGCCCCAGCATTTT
TRBV10-3	TRBJ2-7	NA	TRBD2	CAISEGTSGYEQYF	TGTGCCATCAGTGAGGGGACTAGCGGCTACGAGCAGTACTTC
TRBV30	TRBJ2-2	NA	TRBD2	CAWSLAGAGELFF	TGTGCCTGGAGTTTAGCGGGAGCCGGGGAGCTGTTTTTT
TRBV2	TRBJ2-7	few	TRBD2	CASSFSGGFYEQYF	TGTGCCAGCAGTTTTAGCGGGGGGTTCTACGAGCAGTACTTC
TRBV2	TRBJ1-1	once	TRBD1	CASSSDGTGVYFGAEAFF	TGTGCCAGCAGTAGTGATGGGACAGGGGTTTATTTCGGTGCTGAAGCTTTCTTT
TRBV6-4	TRBJ2-3	NA	NA	CASSPRGGNSDTQYF	TGTGCCAGTTCACCGCGTGGGGGGAATTCAGATACGCAGTATTTT
TRBV27	TRBJ1-1	NA	NA	CATRRAMNTEAFF	TGTGCCACTCGAAGAGCTATGAACACTGAAGCTTTCTTT
TRBV14	TRBJ2-7	once	TRBD2	CASSPAGGLEQYF	TGTGCCAGCAGCCCAGCGGGAGGGCTCGAGCAGTACTTC